A single sample is the source of the 18 T cell receptor beta chains below, sequenced in a study of Ad26.COV2.S vaccination and SARS-CoV-2 variants. Treatment: roughly 19 received Ad26.COV2.S at low or high dose, single or two shots; 5 received placebo; per-sample allocation not given. Sample collection was performed on day 63 after the first vaccine or placebo injection. Assay used: immunoSEQ multiplex PCR; TCRdb lists only in-frame clones, some missing. The sample lists roughly 350,000 clones, approximately 90% occurring once. This specimen consisted of peripheral blood, obtained in a trial of Ad26.COV2.S vaccine versus placebo. All receptors derive from a person aged 18-65 years who received the Ad26.COV2.S COVID-19 vaccine or a placebo.

The chain is built from TRBV18 and TRBJ1-1; D may be TRBD1 (6 bases). Germline V gene sequence: CDR1 KGHSH, CDR2 LQKENI. The V and J ends lost 3 bases and 4 bases respectively, with 12 bases between them. This CDR3 region has 14 residues. The chain's CDR3 is CASSPNQGSTEAFF. The CDR3 DNA is TGTGCCAGCTCACCCAATCAGGGGAGCACTGAAGCTTTCTTT.

The table lists this clone with a few counts. The genes are TRBV7-6 and TRBJ1-6; tentative D call: TRBD1 (6 bases). This CDR3 has 15 residues. The ends were cut back, 0 bases at V and 5 bases at J, with 8 bases in the middle. The germline V gene has CDR1 SGHVS and CDR2 FNYEAQ. CDR3 region: CASSLAAGDNSPLHF. The CDR3 DNA is TGTGCCAGCAGCTTAGCGGCAGGGGATAATTCACCCCTCCACTTT.

J is TRBJ1-1 and V is TRBV7-2; D is undetermined. V lost 7 bases and J 2 bases, leaving 14 bases between the germline ends. CDR3 size: 14 residues. Germline V gene sequence: CDR1 SGHTA, CDR2 FQGNSA. CDR3 DNA sequence: TGTGCCAGCAACCTGAGACTGATTAACACTGAAGCTTTCTTT. This gives the protein CASNLRLINTEAFF.

V usage is TRBV27 and J usage is TRBJ1-2; D is uncertain. The CDR3 has 16 amino acids. V gave up 7 bases and J gave up 0 bases, with 18 bases separating them. Germline CDR1 is MNHEY and CDR2 is SMNVEV (reference sequence). CDR3 in DNA: TGTGCCAGCATCATCCCGGGCCAGCCCCCTAACTATGGCTACACCTTC. It codes for CASIIPGQPPNYGYTF.

The chain couples TRBV18 to TRBJ1-2, with 7 bases that match TRBD1. Looked up from germline, CDR1 is KGHSH and CDR2 is LQKENI. V was clipped by 0 bases and J by 4 bases; unmatched bases: 5. The CDR3 runs 15 residues. CDR3 region: CASSPPGQGVYGYTF. CDR3 bases: TGTGCCAGCTCACCACCAGGGCAGGGGGTCTATGGCTACACCTTC.

The chain carries TRBV7-2 and TRBJ2-2; D perhaps matches TRBD2 (6 bases). V dropped 0 bases and J dropped 0 bases, with 8 bases sitting between them. There are 16 residues in the CDR3. The germline V gene has CDR1 SGHTA and CDR2 FQGNSA. The chain's CDR3 is CASSLAGLTNTGELFF. The DNA of the CDR3 is TGTGCCAGCAGCTTAGCGGGACTGACGAACACCGGGGAGCTGTTTTTT. Full variable domain (missing parts from reference TRBV7-2 and TRBJ2-2): GAGVSQSPSNKVTEKGKDVELRCDPISGHTALYWYRQSLGQGLEFLIYFQGNSAPDKSGLPSDRFSAERTGGSVSTLTIQRTQQEDSAVYLCASSLAGLTNTGELFFGEGSRLTVL.

In this sample, this clone turned up a few times. The rearrangement joins TRBV30 to TRBJ1-5; weak D call: TRBD1 (5 bases). The germline CDR1 and CDR2 sequences are GTSNPN and SVGIG (reference sequence). The CDR3 runs 14 residues. V was pared by 3 bases and J by 2 bases, with 11 bases between. The CDR3 DNA reads as TGTGCCTGGAGCAGGGCCAGTGGCAATCAGCCCCAGCATTTT. It is translated as CAWSRASGNQPQHF.

A single count supports this clone. V is TRBV27 and J is TRBJ1-6, with TRBD1 matching 8 bases. Looked up from germline, CDR1 is MNHEY and CDR2 is SMNVEV (reference sequence). CDR3 length: 16 residues. With V trimmed by 5 bases and J by 9 bases, 12 bases remained unmatched. CDR3 nucleotide sequence: TGTGCCAGCAGTCCGCTGCGTCAGGGGGCCGGTTCACCCCTCCACTTT. Encoded protein: CASSPLRQGAGSPLHF.

This clone was detected once. The J gene is TRBJ2-5, the V gene TRBV9; no reliable D call. The V gene lost 0 bases and the J gene lost 5 bases, with 8 bases spanning the gap. This CDR3 spans 13 amino acids. Germline assignment: CDR1 SGDLS and CDR2 YYNGEE. CDR3 sequence reads: CASSVAVQETQYF. DNA for the CDR3: TGTGCCAGCAGCGTAGCGGTCCAGGAGACCCAGTACTTC.

The gene calls are TRBV30 and TRBJ1-1; no definite D call. The germline gives CDR1 GTSNPN, CDR2 SVGIG (reference sequence). The CDR3 is 10 amino acids. The germline V and J ends were trimmed by 5 bases and 10 bases, with 11 bases remaining between them. Here the CDR3 reads CAWADRVAFF. The CDR3 DNA reads TGTGCCTGGGCGGATCGGGTAGCTTTCTTT.

This clone was seen just once. The chain joins TRBV3-1 (or the pseudogene TRBV3-2) to TRBJ2-1; D uncertain. CDR3 size: 14 residues. With 1 base removed from V and 6 bases from J, the gap between germline ends came to 10 bases. Germline assignment: CDR1 LGHDT and CDR2 YNNKEL (reference sequence). The CDR3 DNA is TGTGCCAGCAGCCAAGTCAGTGGCCTCAATGAGCAGTTCTTC. This gives the protein CASSQVSGLNEQFF.

The chain is built from TRBV18 and TRBJ2-2, with 10 bases identical to TRBD1. Germline V gives CDR1 KGHSH, CDR2 LQKENI. This CDR3 has 14 residues. V lost 10 bases to trimming and J lost 4 bases; unmatched junction nucleotides: 6. CDR3 residues: CATWGQGSTGELFF. DNA for the CDR3: TGTGCCACCTGGGGACAGGGGAGCACCGGGGAGCTGTTTTTT.

The gene calls are TRBV2 and TRBJ1-2; 8 positions match TRBD1. Germline values: CDR1 SNHLY, CDR2 FYNNEI. V lost 6 bases and J lost 3; bases outside the gene matches: 3. This CDR3 comprises 13 residues. The CDR3 sequence: CASRSGGDYGYTF. As DNA, the CDR3 is TGTGCCAGCAGGTCAGGGGGCGACTATGGCTACACCTTC. Looking up the rest from reference TRBV2 and TRBJ1-2 gives the full variable domain: EPEVTQTPSHQVTQMGQEVILRCVPISNHLYFYWYRQILGQKVEFLVSFYNNEISEKSEIFDDQFSVERPDGSNFTLKIRSTKLEDSAMYFCASRSGGDYGYTFGSGTRLTVV.

The chain employs TRBV7-2 and TRBJ2-1, with TRBD1 as a possible D gene (6 bases). The V end lost 5 bases, the J end lost 6 bases, and 20 bases lay between the germline ends. Germline V gene lookup returns CDR1 SGHTA and CDR2 FQGNSA. The CDR3 loop spans 16 amino acids. The CDR3 region is CASSTRTVTLSNEQFF. CDR3 DNA: TGTGCCAGCAGCACTCGGACAGTGACGCTTTCCAATGAGCAGTTCTTC.

The CDR3 loop is CASSWGRARNTEAFF. For the CDR3, the DNA is TGTGCCAGCAGTTGGGGCAGGGCCCGGAACACTGAAGCTTTCTTT. The chain recombines TRBV6-2 or TRBV6-3 with TRBJ1-1; the D gene is possibly TRBD1 (5 bases). The CDR3 spans 15 residues. The V gene's germline CDR1 is MNHEY and CDR2 SVGEGT. Trimming took 4 bases from V and 1 from J, leaving 13 bases between them.

This clone was recorded once. V usage is TRBV30 and J usage is TRBJ2-5; D is unclear. Between the trimmed V and J ends, which lost 0 bases and 4 bases, there was a span of 9 bases. The CDR3 is made up of 13 amino acids. Germline values: CDR1 GTSNPN, CDR2 SVGIG (reference sequence). The CDR3 sequence: CAWSVRALETQYF. CDR3 DNA: TGTGCCTGGAGTGTAAGGGCGTTAGAGACCCAGTACTTC.

The gene calls are TRBV21-1 and TRBJ2-3; TRBD1, the table's D call, was not compared with the DNA. TRBV21-1 counts as a pseudogene. This CDR3 spans 13 amino acids. CDR3 loop: CASSPHSSDTQYF. CDR3 DNA sequence: TGTGCCAGCAGCCCCCACAGCTCAGATACGCAGTATTTT.

This chain joins TRBV25-1 and TRBJ2-7; D uncertain. The CDR3 has 15 amino acids. The V end was cut by 2 bases, the J end by 0 bases, with 11 bases between. In germline, CDR1 is MGHDK, CDR2 SYGVNS. CDR3 sequence (DNA): TGTGCCAGCAGTGAAACACTGTTGAGCTCCTACGAGCAGTACTTC. Its translation: CASSETLLSSYEQYF.